The following is a T cell receptor (beta chain) sequence with its context. There are a few counts of this clone. Base qualities are not recorded, but no much larger clone differs from it by a single base. Receptor amplification or capture employed the immunoSEQ multiplex PCR assay. For most patients, genomic DNA was isolated with the Qiagen DNeasy Blood and Tissue Kit and shipped frozen to Adaptive Biotechnologies for TCR sequencing. High-throughput TCR-beta CDR3 sequencing of genomic DNA from most patients was performed by Adaptive Biotechnologies. Under the source paper's analysis protocol: TCR sequencing data were retrieved from Adaptive's ImmunoSEQ software for roughly 17 patients, whereas three other patients were processed with MiXCR and VDJtools. CD4 versus CD8 sorting errors were corrected by removing sequences found in both subsets at a frequency ratio below 5:1. CDR3 nucleotide sequences shared by donor and recipient were removed because the origin of these sequences could not be assigned. To be classed as alloreactive, a clone needed at least 2-fold expansion over unstimulated cells and a minimum CFSE-low frequency of 0.002% (template counts) or 0.001% (read counts). Clones detected in sequenced pre-transplant spleen, lymph node, or MLR CFSE-low populations of the donor or recipient were defined as mappable. The cumulative frequency of alloreactive clones was calculated as a percentage of all sequences, weighted by copy number. Drawn from immuneACCESS, this table holds only the in-frame rearrangements with V and J called that TCRdb kept. Clones are partly lost; checked studies trace under half to an unresolved V gene and leave the rest unexplained. V and J calls and clone size are those listed in that table; D and trimming were worked out from the DNA. This sample has approximately 14,000 clones in its table, and about a third of those were observed once. The ten largest clones represent about 2.5% of the sample.

This record belongs to a study of graft-versus-host responses after intestinal transplantation (dated by TCRdb to about 2021). With regard to the full study: The transplants that recipients got were multivisceral, liver-intestinal, or isolated intestinal. After intestinal transplantation, graft-versus-host and host-versus-graft alloreactive T cell clones were followed in the graft, circulation and bone marrow using bulk TCR-beta CDR3 sequencing. All recipients received anti-thymocyte globulin induction followed by maintenance tacrolimus and steroids for about three years. Instead of going to the commercial service, samples from a few later patients were sequenced in-house on an Illumina MiSeq and processed with MiXCR. The cohort enrolled approximately 24 intestinal transplant recipients, one of whom was a retransplant, and a few patients without pretransplant specimens were excluded. Donor T cell macrochimerism was defined as a peak of at least 4% donor T cells among recipient peripheral blood mononuclear cells. To identify alloreactive clones, pre-transplant mixed lymphocyte reaction products were sequenced and then compared with unstimulated pre-transplant donor and recipient T cells.

Explained via the paper, the time point label denotes: cells obtained before transplantation from donor or recipient. Mixed lymphocyte reactions plated 200,000 CFSE-labeled pre-transplant responders with 200,000 irradiated violet-dye-labeled stimulators and were cultured for about 6 days. After the mixed lymphocyte reaction, proliferating CD3+CD4+CFSE-low and CD3+CD8+CFSE-low responder cells were FACS-sorted on a BD Influx sorter. Results the study describes overall, beyond this receptor: High GvH to HvG T cell clonal ratios were observed in the allografts of patients with donor T cell macrochimerism. Conclusions were limited by the relatively low number and heterogeneity of intestinal transplant patients. GvH clones were found in recipient bone marrow, and some of the GvH clones appeared earlier in ileal mucosa or blood, which is consistent with an intestinal mucosal origin. Early after transplant, peak levels of circulating GvH clones were associated with declines in HvG clones.

The CDR3 starts with the cysteine, ends with the phenylalanine, and has 14 residues. Only the CDR3 portion is preserved as DNA: 42 bases, with reading frame beginning at the first base. The junction shows trimming of 4 bases on V and 5 bases on J, and the gene matches do not reach 7 bases of it. Per the germline V gene, MNHEY is the CDR1 and SVGAGI is the CDR2. The input for sequencing was alloreactive CD8+ T cells from a mixed lymphocyte reaction culture, taken before intestinal transplant. Reading the label with the study, this specimen's cell subset or site is: CFSE-low proliferating T cells sorted from approximately six-day pre-transplant mixed lymphocyte reaction (GvH or HvG direction). This clonotype was obtained from a human patient who received an intestinal transplant. The chain uses TRBV6-5 and TRBJ2-7; TRBD1 fits 8 bases in the junction. The DNA sequence is given as TGTGCCAGCAGTTTATCAGGGGGCGGACACGAGCAGTACTTC. Translated, it reads CASSLSGGGHEQYF.